Sequencing of this T cell receptor (beta chain) was carried out in a study of cytomegalovirus exposure and HLA in healthy donors. The V and J ends lost 2 bases and 4 bases, in that order; junction bases with no gene match: 2. This CDR3 is 14 amino acids long. Germline values: CDR1 SGHTA, CDR2 FQGTGA. PCR amplification relied on 60 Vbeta primers (plus 13 Jbeta primers). Profiled with immunoSEQ multiplex PCR; TCRdb holds only in-frame clones, not every one. The sample has 60,000 to 95,000 clones, about 79% seen once. The chain employs TRBV7-3 and TRBJ1-1, with 9 bases lining up with TRBD1. The sequenced material came from PBMCs. The receptor comes from a man in his 70s in good health and CMV-seropositive. DNA for the CDR3: TGTGCCAGCAGCTTAGGGGGACAGGGCACTGAAGCTTTCTTT. Its protein product is CASSLGGQGTEAFF.